This TCR beta chain derives from a study of T cell changes during pregnancy in multiple sclerosis (dated by TCRdb to about 2019). Regarding the study in general: Changes in the T cell repertoire over the course of pregnancy were examined in this study in women with multiple sclerosis.

Taken from the germline V gene (reference sequence), the CDR1 and CDR2 loops are SEHNR and FQNEAQ. Trimming costs V 4 bases and J 5 bases, and their ends lie 6 bases apart. Measured from the cysteine to the phenylalanine, the CDR3 is 12 residues long. Solely the CDR3 DNA is kept, with 36 bases framed from the first base. The receptor library was made with the immunoSEQ multiplex PCR assay. TCRdb's version of the immuneACCESS table is confined to in-frame rearrangements and falls short of the full clone set. An unresolved V gene accounts for under half of the shortfall where checked; the remainder is of unknown origin. A total of 30,000 to 40,000 clones appear in this sample, 88% of them only once. The top ten hold 6.5% to 8.5% of the sample. In the case of this clone: The antigen this receptor binds is unknown. Base qualities are missing; no much larger clone stands one base away.

The receptor was isolated from a female donor with multiple sclerosis, enrolled in a pregnancy study. The chain joins TRBV7-9 to TRBJ1-5; confidence is insufficient to name the D gene. The specimen comprised CD8+ T cells from peripheral blood mononuclear cells, sampled in the third trimester of pregnancy. The sequence in DNA is TGTGCCAGCAGCTCGGTTTATCAGCCCCAGCATTTT. Protein translation: CASSSVYQPQHF.